These 27 T cell receptor beta chains originate from one sample sequenced in a study of T-cell reconstitution after alpha-beta-depleted transplantation in children listed by TCRdb under 2016. The library came from PCR. The sequencer was an Illumina HiSeq 2500. Molecular barcoding was employed in the preparation of TCR libraries, with unique molecular identifiers being used to normalize TCRbeta repertoire quantification. TCRdb ran its own pipeline on the public reads, namely fastp trimming at Q25 and MiXCR clone calling, and kept in-frame beta chains. Each CDR3 protein gets just one entry, which takes the most common genes and DNA from the rows behind it. The sample records roughly 220,000 distinct CDR3 sequences, around 12% of which are singletons. Approximately 2.4% of the sample is in the top ten clones. The sample in question was PBMCs from the stem cell graft donor, obtained from the stem cell graft. All receptors come from a human donor who donated a stem cell graft to a child with acute lymphoblastic leukemia.

The table lists this clonotype with a few counts. The V gene is TRBV12-3 or TRBV12-4, the J gene TRBJ2-4; 9 positions agree with TRBD2. This CDR3 contains 16 residues. The junction had 14 bases not matched to a gene; V was cut back by 6 bases and J by 8 bases. The CDR3 DNA reads TGTGCCAGCAGCCCGAAGCGGGGGGCTCCCCGGGACATTCAGTACTTC. Its protein is CASSPKRGAPRDIQYF.

This chain links TRBV30 with TRBJ2-3; D is unclear. Germline loops: CDR1 GTSNPN, CDR2 SVGIG (reference sequence). The CDR3 loop spans 13 amino acids. V was trimmed by 4 bases and J by 9 bases, leaving 17 bases between them. The chain's CDR3 is CAWTRLTGTTQYF. In DNA form, the CDR3 reads TGTGCCTGGACCCGACTGACTGGTACAACGCAGTATTTT.

The sample holds many counts of this clonotype. The chain employs TRBV15 and TRBJ2-3; D unclear. The CDR3 extends over 14 amino acids. CDR1 is LNHNV and CDR2 is YYDKDF in the germline V gene (reference sequence). The V end was cut by 0 bases, the J end by 2 bases, with 6 bases between. The CDR3 region has the DNA TGTGCCACCAGCAGAGACCCCGTCACAGATACGCAGTATTTT. This gives the protein CATSRDPVTDTQYF.

There are many counts of this clonotype. The J gene is TRBJ2-2, the V gene TRBV10-3; 13 bases match TRBD2. The V segment lost 2 bases and the J segment 5 bases; nucleotides outside the gene matches: 8. CDR1 and CDR2 (germline): ENHRY, SYGVKD. The CDR3 sequence is 18 residues long. CDR3 loop: CAISEGWTSGSRTGELFF. CDR3 bases: TGTGCCATCAGTGAGGGCTGGACTAGCGGGAGTCGGACCGGGGAGCTGTTTTTT.

Ten or more counts support this clonotype. The chain combines TRBV5-1 with TRBJ2-7; TRBD2 matches at 11 bases. V was pared by 0 bases and J by 5 bases, with 13 bases of the junction left unmatched. CDR3 length: 18 amino acids. The germline V gene has CDR1 SGHRS and CDR2 YFSETQ. The CDR3 here is CASSLAASGGSRSDEQYF. The CDR3 DNA reads TGCGCCAGCAGCTTGGCCGCTAGCGGGGGGTCCCGATCAGACGAGCAGTACTTC.

In the case of this clonotype: This may come from a read error, since a much larger clone is one base off. This rearrangement joins TRBV5-1 to TRBJ2-4, with 7 bases that match TRBD2. Looked up from germline, CDR1 is SGHRS and CDR2 is YFSETQ. This CDR3 is 15 amino acids long. The CDR3 sequence is CASSLGGGEVNMQYF. The CDR3 nucleotides are TGCGCCAGCAGCTTGGGGGGGGGAGAGGTGAACATGCAGTACTTC.

V usage is TRBV12-3 or TRBV12-4 and J usage is TRBJ2-7, with TRBD1 matching 8 bases. V lost 2 bases, J lost 2 bases, and 5 bases stayed unmatched. The length of the CDR3 is 15 residues. Here the CDR3 DNA reads TGTGCCAGCAGTTTAAGGACAGGGAGTACCTACGAGCAGTACTTC. Protein sequence: CASSLRTGSTYEQYF.

This clonotype has ten or more counts. The V call is TRBV29-1, the J call TRBJ2-3, with TRBD1 as a possible D gene (5 bases). Germline V gene data show CDR1 as SQVTM and CDR2 as ANQGSEA. The V gene lost 7 bases and the J gene lost 1 base, with 12 bases spanning the gap. The CDR3 loop spans 13 amino acids. The CDR3 DNA follows: TGCAGCGGTACAGGCCTGGGCACAGATACGCAGTATTTT. As protein: CSGTGLGTDTQYF.

This clonotype was observed many times. The chain uses TRBV29-1 and TRBJ2-5; D unclear. The CDR3 is 11 residues long. The V end lost 6 bases, the J end lost 6 bases, and 11 bases lay between the germline ends. Germline CDR1 reads SQVTM; CDR2 reads ANQGSEA. The CDR3 region is CSVVRRKTQYF. The CDR3 DNA reads as TGCAGCGTCGTACGACGAAAGACCCAGTACTTC.

This clonotype has a count of ten or more. V usage is TRBV19 and J usage is TRBJ2-1; 9 nucleotides line up with TRBD1. This CDR3 spans 15 amino acids. Germline trimming cut 3 bases from V and 6 bases from J; bases unmatched to any gene: 6. Germline CDR1 and CDR2: LNHDA and SQIVND (reference sequence). In nucleotides, the CDR3 is TGTGCCAGTAGTATCCTGACAGGGGGGGGCAATGAGCAGTTCTTC. The encoded protein is CASSILTGGGNEQFF.

This clonotype has ten or more counts. CDR3 bases: TGTGCCAGCAGCGTAGAGAAGGGCAGGGACGACACTGAAGCTTTCTTT. Its translation: CASSVEKGRDDTEAFF. V and J are TRBV9 and TRBJ1-1, with D possibly being TRBD1 (5 bases). The CDR3 contains 16 residues. Trimming stripped 0 bases from V and 3 bases from J, with 15 bases between. The germline CDR1 and CDR2 sequences are SGDLS and YYNGEE.

This clonotype was seen at least ten times. The chain links TRBV11-1 to TRBJ2-7; D gene ambiguous. V lost 7 bases and J lost 4, with 5 bases in between. Germline-derived CDR1 and CDR2 are SGHAT and FQDESV (reference sequence). The CDR3 spans 10 residues. The CDR3 DNA reads TGTGCCAGCAAAGGGTACGAGCAGTACTTC. This sequence encodes CASKGYEQYF.

In this sample, this clonotype turned up many times. The rearrangement uses TRBV5-1 and TRBJ2-3; the D call may be TRBD1 or TRBD2 (6 bases each). Germline CDR1 is SGHRS and CDR2 is YFSETQ. V was pared by 5 bases and J by 4 bases, with 17 bases between. This CDR3 has 15 amino acids. CDR3: CASRWTGALADTQYF. DNA of the CDR3: TGCGCCAGCAGGTGGACGGGGGCCCTTGCAGATACGCAGTATTTT.

This clonotype was counted at least ten times. CDR3 sequence (DNA): TGTGCCAGCAGCCAAGGGACAGAGTCAGTATATGGCTACACCTTC. Protein product: CASSQGTESVYGYTF. The chain links TRBV4-2 to TRBJ1-2; the D gene is possibly TRBD1 (6 bases). Germline V gene data show CDR1 as LGHNA and CDR2 as YNFKEQ. The V gene lost 1 base and the J gene lost 5 bases, with 14 bases spanning the gap. The CDR3 contains 15 residues.

This clonotype was seen many times. The chain recombines TRBV28 with TRBJ1-1; 10 nucleotides line up with TRBD1. This CDR3 is built from 14 residues. Germline CDR1 and CDR2: MDHEN and SYDVKM. Trimming took 5 bases from V and 6 from J; bases not matched to a gene: 6. As DNA, the CDR3 is TGTGCCAGCAGTCTAGGGACAGGGGCCCCTGAAGCTTTCTTT. Protein product: CASSLGTGAPEAFF.

This clonotype was seen repeatedly, ten times or more. The chain employs TRBV6-5 and TRBJ2-7, with D perhaps TRBD1 (6 bases). Germline V CDR1 and CDR2: MNHEY, SVGAGI. V lost 0 bases to trimming and J lost 6 bases, with 15 bases between them. This CDR3 contains 15 residues. The CDR3 spells CASSYSIGTSAEQYF. DNA for the CDR3: TGTGCCAGCAGTTACTCGATAGGGACAAGCGCCGAGCAGTACTTC.

This clonotype was found many times. The CDR3 DNA reads TGTGCCAGCAGATCTCCCGGGACAGCGATCTCCTACGAGCAGTACTTC. Translation: CASRSPGTAISYEQYF. This chain joins TRBV6-1 and TRBJ2-7; the match to TRBD1 covers 7 bases. Per the germline V gene, CDR1 is MNHNS and CDR2 is SASEGT. CDR3 size: 16 residues. The V segment lost 6 bases and the J segment 0 bases; nucleotides outside the gene matches: 11.

V gene TRBV6-1 combines with J gene TRBJ2-3; the D gene could be TRBD1 or TRBD2 (6 bases each). The CDR3 is 18 amino acids. Germline V lookup: CDR1 MNHNS, CDR2 SASEGT. V dropped 6 bases and J dropped 0 bases, with 22 bases sitting between them. The CDR3 DNA reads as TGTGCCAGCAGAACACGTTTCGGGGGACACCTTAGCACAGATACGCAGTATTTT. This gives the protein CASRTRFGGHLSTDTQYF.

Many counts were recorded for this clonotype. V usage is TRBV28 and J usage is TRBJ2-3; D not certain. Trimming removed 5 bases from V and 1 base from J, with 10 bases in between. This CDR3 region has 14 residues. The germline gives CDR1 MDHEN, CDR2 SYDVKM. CDR3 bases: TGTGCCAGCAGTCCGGAAAGGGGCACAGATACGCAGTATTTT. Its protein is CASSPERGTDTQYF.

This clonotype was seen at least ten times. The V call is TRBV4-2, the J call TRBJ2-1; TRBD1 matches at 7 bases. Germline loops: CDR1 LGHNA, CDR2 YNFKEQ. The junction had 6 bases not matched to a gene; V was cut back by 4 bases and J by 0 bases. CDR3 length: 16 amino acids. CDR3 DNA sequence: TGTGCCAGCAGCCCCGAGGGGGCGAGCTCCTACAATGAGCAGTTCTTC. This sequence encodes CASSPEGASSYNEQFF.

This clonotype was seen a few times. The J gene is TRBJ1-2, the V gene TRBV6-2 or TRBV6-3; weak D call: TRBD1 (6 bases). The germline V and J ends were trimmed by 4 bases and 3 bases, with 15 bases remaining between them. Germline V gene data show CDR1 as MNHEY and CDR2 as SVGEGT. This CDR3 spans 15 amino acids. The CDR3 DNA sequence: TGTGCCAGCAGTTTTCAAAGGACAGACTACTATGGCTACACCTTC. Translation: CASSFQRTDYYGYTF.

This clonotype has a count of ten or more. V and J are TRBV6-2 or TRBV6-3 and TRBJ2-5; D not resolved. CDR3 length: 13 residues. Trimming pared 8 bases from V and 5 bases from J, leaving 15 bases between. The germline CDR1 and CDR2 sequences are MNHEY and SVGEGT. In DNA form, the CDR3 reads TGTGCCAGCGGGTCGTCAGCCGTGGAGACCCAGTACTTC. This sequence encodes CASGSSAVETQYF.

This clonotype appeared many times. The chain employs TRBV9 and TRBJ1-3, with D tentatively TRBD1 (6 bases). V gave up 0 bases and J gave up 4 bases, with 14 bases separating them. The CDR3 contains 16 residues. In germline, CDR1 is SGDLS, CDR2 YYNGEE. CDR3 residues: CASSVAGRGRGNTIYF. The CDR3 nucleotides read TGTGCCAGCAGCGTAGCTGGGAGGGGGAGAGGAAACACCATATATTTT.

The gene calls are TRBV6-2 or TRBV6-3 and TRBJ2-5; no clear D. From germline, CDR1 is MNHEY and CDR2 SVGEGT. Trimming took off 0 bases at V and 4 bases at J, with 9 bases between the two ends. The CDR3 sequence is 14 residues long. The CDR3 DNA is TGTGCCAGCAGTTACTCGGTCGTGGGAGAGACCCAGTACTTC. This sequence encodes CASSYSVVGETQYF.

This clonotype was counted many times. J is TRBJ1-2 and V is TRBV4-3, with D unclear. CDR1 is LGHNA and CDR2 is YSLEER in the germline V gene. CDR3 length equals 13 residues. V lost 1 base and J 8 bases, leaving 11 bases between the germline ends. The CDR3 DNA is TGCGCCAGCAGCCAAGTTCGGGGTTTGGGCTACACCTTC. Protein: CASSQVRGLGYTF.

This sequence joins TRBV18 and TRBJ1-1; D is unclear. Deletions cut 5 bases from V and 1 base from J, with 8 bases between. The CDR3 length is 13 residues. Per the germline V gene, CDR1 is KGHSH and CDR2 is LQKENI. The CDR3 sequence is CASSAQRNTEAFF. In nucleotides, the CDR3 is TGTGCCAGCTCAGCACAGCGGAACACTGAAGCTTTCTTT. Full variable domain (outside the CDR3, taken from reference TRBV18 and TRBJ1-1): NAGVMQNPRHLVRRRGQEARLRCSPMKGHSHVYWYRQLPEEGLKFMVYLQKENIIDESGMPKERFSAEFPKEGPSILRIQQVVRGDSAAYFCASSAQRNTEAFFGQGTRLTVV.

Ten or more counts support this clonotype. The chain recombines TRBV12-3 or TRBV12-4 with TRBJ1-5; 9 nucleotides line up with TRBD1. The CDR3 runs to 16 residues. With 5 bases clipped from V and 4 bases from J, the junction kept 9 bases outside the gene matches. CDR3 bases: TGTGCCAGCAGTCGATTCATGACAGGGGGGAATCAGCCCCAGCATTTT. Translated, it gives CASSRFMTGGNQPQHF.